This T cell receptor (beta chain) originates from a study of cytomegalovirus exposure and HLA in healthy donors. The primer mix had 60 Vbeta and 13 Jbeta primers. Profiling relied on immunoSEQ multiplex PCR, and the TCRdb table lists in-frame clones only, not all of them. The sample's table shows roughly 71,000 clones. The germline gives CDR1 MNHNS, CDR2 SASEGT. The CDR3 is 16 residues long. J was trimmed by 3 bases and V by 4 bases; bases with no gene match: 10. Sequencing was carried out using PBMCs. This chain links TRBV6-1 with TRBJ2-7; 9 positions agree with TRBD1. The source of this sequence is a woman in her forties in good health and CMV-seropositive. CDR3 DNA: TGTGCCAGCAGTGGATGGACAGGGGCCATCCTCTACGAGCAGTACTTC. Its translation is CASSGWTGAILYEQYF.